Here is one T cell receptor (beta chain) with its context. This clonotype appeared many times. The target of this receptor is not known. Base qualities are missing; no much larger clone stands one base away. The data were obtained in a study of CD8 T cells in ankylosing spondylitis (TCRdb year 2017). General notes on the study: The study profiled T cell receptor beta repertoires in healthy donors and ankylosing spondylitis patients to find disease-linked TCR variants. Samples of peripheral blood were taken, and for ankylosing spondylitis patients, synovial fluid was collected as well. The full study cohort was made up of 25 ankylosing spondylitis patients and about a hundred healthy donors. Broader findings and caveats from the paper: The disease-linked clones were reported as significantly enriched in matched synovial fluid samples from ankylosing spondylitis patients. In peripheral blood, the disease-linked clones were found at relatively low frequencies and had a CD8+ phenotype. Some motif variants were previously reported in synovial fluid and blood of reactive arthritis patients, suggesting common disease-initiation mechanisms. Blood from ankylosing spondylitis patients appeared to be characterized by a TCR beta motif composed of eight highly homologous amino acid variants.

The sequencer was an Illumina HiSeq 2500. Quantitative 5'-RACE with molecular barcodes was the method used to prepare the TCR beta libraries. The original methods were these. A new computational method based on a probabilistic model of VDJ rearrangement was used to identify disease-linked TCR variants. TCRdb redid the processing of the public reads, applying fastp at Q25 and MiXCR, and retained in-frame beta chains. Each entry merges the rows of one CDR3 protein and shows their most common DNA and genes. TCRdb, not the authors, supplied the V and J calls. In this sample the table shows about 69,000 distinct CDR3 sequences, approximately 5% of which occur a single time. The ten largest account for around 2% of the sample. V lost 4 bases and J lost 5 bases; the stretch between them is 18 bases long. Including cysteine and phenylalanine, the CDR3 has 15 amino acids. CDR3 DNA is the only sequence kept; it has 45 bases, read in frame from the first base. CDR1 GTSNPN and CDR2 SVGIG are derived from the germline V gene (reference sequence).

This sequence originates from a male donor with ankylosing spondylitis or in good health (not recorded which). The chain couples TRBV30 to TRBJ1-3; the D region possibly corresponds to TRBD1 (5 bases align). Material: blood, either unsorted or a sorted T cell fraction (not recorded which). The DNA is TGTGCCTGGATTACTCACCAGGGAGGAAGAAACACCATATATTTT. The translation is CAWITHQGGRNTIYF.